Described below is a single TCR beta chain sequence and its context. The antigen remains unidentified. The sample originates from a study of cytomegalovirus exposure and HLA in healthy donors. General observations from the study: There were a few CMV-associated chains whose specificity for CMV antigens was confirmed in vitro. Cytomegalovirus-associated TCR beta chains were listed, numbering some 150. Subsequent analysis revealed that first-cohort TCR clusters tended to co-occur in the 90 to 150 validation repertoires. High sensitivity and specificity were reportedly achieved when the classifier diagnosed cytomegalovirus status.

Only in-frame clones appear in the TCRdb table, and some are missing; sequencing was by immunoSEQ multiplex PCR. The table includes 220,000 or so clones, around 80% detected once. There are 19 residues in the CDR3. The sample was PBMCs. The sequence derives from a woman aged 25 to 39 in good health and CMV-seropositive. This chain links TRBV12-1 with TRBJ2-2; TRBD1 is taken as the D call from the table, unchecked against the DNA. TRBV12-1 is termed a pseudogene. CDR3 coding DNA: TGTGCCAGCAGCCCAGGACAGGGGGCAAAATTGGGAAACACCGGGGAGCTGTTTTTT. Encoded protein: CASSPGQGAKLGNTGELFF.